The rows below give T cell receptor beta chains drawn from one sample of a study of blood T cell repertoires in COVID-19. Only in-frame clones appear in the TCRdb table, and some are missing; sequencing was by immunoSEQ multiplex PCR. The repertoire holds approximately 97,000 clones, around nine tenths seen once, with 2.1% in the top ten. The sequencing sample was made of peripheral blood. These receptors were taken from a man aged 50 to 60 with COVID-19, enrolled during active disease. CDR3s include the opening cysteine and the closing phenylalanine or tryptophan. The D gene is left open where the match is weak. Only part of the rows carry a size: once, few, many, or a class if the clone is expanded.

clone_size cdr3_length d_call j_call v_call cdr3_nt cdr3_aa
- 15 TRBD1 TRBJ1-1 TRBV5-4 TGTGCCAGCAGCGCGATTTGGACAGGGAACACTGAAGCTTTCTTT CASSAIWTGNTEAFF
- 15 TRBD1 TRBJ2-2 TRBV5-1 TGCGCCAGCAGCTTACGGGACAGTTTCTCCGGGGAGCTGTTTTTT CASSLRDSFSGELFF
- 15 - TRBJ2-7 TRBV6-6 TGTGCCAGCATGACCCAGGGCAGCAGCTCCTACGAGCAGTACTTC CASMTQGSSSYEQYF
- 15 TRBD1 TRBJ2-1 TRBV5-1 TGCGCCAGCACCCATGTAGGGGGCTCGAACAATGAGCAGTTCTTC CASTHVGGSNNEQFF
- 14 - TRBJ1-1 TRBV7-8 TGTGCCAGCAGCTTAGAAGGAGAGTGGACTGAAGCTTTCTTT CASSLEGEWTEAFF
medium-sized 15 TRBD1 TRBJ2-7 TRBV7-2 TGTGCCAGCAGAACCGGGGACAGTTTTCCCTACGAGCAGTACTTC CASRTGDSFPYEQYF
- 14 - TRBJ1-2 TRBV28 TGTGCCAGCAGTTTGGTGGTAGCGGTAGGGGGCTACACCTTC CASSLVVAVGGYTF
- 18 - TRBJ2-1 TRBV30 TGTGCCTGGAGTGGTATACCCCTTCCGGGACATCTAAGCAATGAGCAGTTCTTC CAWSGIPLPGHLSNEQFF
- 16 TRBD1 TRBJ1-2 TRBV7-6 TGTGCCAGCAGCTTTCCAGGGGGCGCAGGTGACTATGGCTACACCTTC CASSFPGGAGDYGYTF
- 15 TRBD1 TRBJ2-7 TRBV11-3 TGTGCCAGCAGCCCCGGGACAGGAATTACCTACGAGCAGTACTTC CASSPGTGITYEQYF
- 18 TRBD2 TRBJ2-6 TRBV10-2 TGCGCCAGCAGCCCACGACTAGCGGGGGGTTTTGGGGCCAACGTCCTGACTTTC CASSPRLAGGFGANVLTF
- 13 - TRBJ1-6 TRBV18 TGTGCCAGCTCCCAGGGCGCGGATTCACCCCTCCACTTT CASSQGADSPLHF
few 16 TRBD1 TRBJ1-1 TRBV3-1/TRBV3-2 TGTGCCAGCAGCATAACAGCCGGGACAGGGATAACTGAAGCTTTCTTT CASSITAGTGITEAFF
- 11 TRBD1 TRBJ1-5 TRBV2 TGTGCCAGCAGCGCGGACAGGCTCCAGCATTTT CASSADRLQHF
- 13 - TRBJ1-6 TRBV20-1 TGCAGTGCTAGTGAGGAGGGAGGATCACCCCTCCACTTT CSASEEGGSPLHF
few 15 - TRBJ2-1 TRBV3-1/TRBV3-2 TGTGCCAGCAGCCAAGCACAGGACCCATACAATGAGCAGTTCTTC CASSQAQDPYNEQFF
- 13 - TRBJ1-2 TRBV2 TGTGCCGGATCCTCGGACAGTAACTATGGCTACACCTTC CAGSSDSNYGYTF
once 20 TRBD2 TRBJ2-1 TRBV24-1 TGTGCCACCAGTGGACTTCCCCCTTCCTCGCGGGGGGACTCCTACAATGAGCAGTTCTTC CATSGLPPSSRGDSYNEQFF
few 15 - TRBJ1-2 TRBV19 TGTGCCAGTAGTTTCTCGACAGGACACGTTAGCGGCTACACCTTC CASSFSTGHVSGYTF
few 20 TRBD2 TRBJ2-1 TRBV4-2 TGTGCCAGCAGCCCTCTCCTAGCGGGGGCCCCTACATTATTTTACAATGAGCAGTTCTTC CASSPLLAGAPTLFYNEQFF
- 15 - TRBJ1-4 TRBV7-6 TGTGCCAGCAGCGATCGACACCCAACTAATGAAAAACTGTTTTTT CASSDRHPTNEKLFF
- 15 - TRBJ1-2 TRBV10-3 TGTGCCATCAGTGAGACACAAGTCTCTAACTATGGCTACACCTTC CAISETQVSNYGYTF
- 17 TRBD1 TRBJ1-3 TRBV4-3 TGCGCCAGCAGCCAAGAGGGGACAGGGGGAATAGGAAACACCATATATTTT CASSQEGTGGIGNTIYF
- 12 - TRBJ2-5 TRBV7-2 TGTGCCAGCAGACAGGGTCAAGAGACCCAGTACTTC CASRQGQETQYF
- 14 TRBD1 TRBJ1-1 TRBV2 TGTGCCAGCAGTTCCCCGGGACAGGGGACTGAAGCTTTCTTT CASSSPGQGTEAFF
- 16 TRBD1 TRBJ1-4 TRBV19 TGTGCCAGTAGTACCCCTGGGACAGGGGTTAATGAAAAACTGTTTTTT CASSTPGTGVNEKLFF
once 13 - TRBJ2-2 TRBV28 TGTGCCAGCAAGCAGGGGGGTATCGGGGAGCTGTTTTTT CASKQGGIGELFF